The sequence of this TCR beta chain was determined in a study of T cells in Graves' hyperthyroidism and ophthalmopathy. Study overall: Once the initial diagnosis was made, peripheral blood was obtained before any treatment. General study points: The model predicted ophthalmopathy a median around 6.5 months before onset. Separation of ophthalmopathy from stable hyperthyroidism was achieved by a 13 V-J model.

It was RNA transcripts that yielded the amplified TCR beta CDR3 regions. The TCR CDR3 first-round RT-PCR relied on the HTBI primer set. TCRdb processed the multiplex PCR reads anew with MiXCR; each CDR3 protein has one entry. The repertoire holds around 400,000 distinct CDR3 sequences, with around 25% as singletons. The CDR3 has 18 residues. The V gene's germline CDR1 is MGHDK and CDR2 SYGVNS. V dropped 11 bases and J dropped 4 bases, with 31 bases sitting between them. In making diagnoses, clinical symptoms, serum thyroxine and TRAb, thyroid ultrasound and orbital computed tomography were all used. Worth noting for this clonotype: Its antigen remains unknown.

J is TRBJ2-3 and V is TRBV25-1; D may be TRBD2 (6 bases). The TCR was taken from a man aged 50 to 59 with Graves' hyperthyroidism. Sequenced sample: blood. The CDR3 reads CAGPYPLTGEIGPDTQYF. CDR3 bases: TGTGCCGGCCCGTACCCCCTAACGGGAGAAATTGGGCCAGATACGCAGTATTTT.